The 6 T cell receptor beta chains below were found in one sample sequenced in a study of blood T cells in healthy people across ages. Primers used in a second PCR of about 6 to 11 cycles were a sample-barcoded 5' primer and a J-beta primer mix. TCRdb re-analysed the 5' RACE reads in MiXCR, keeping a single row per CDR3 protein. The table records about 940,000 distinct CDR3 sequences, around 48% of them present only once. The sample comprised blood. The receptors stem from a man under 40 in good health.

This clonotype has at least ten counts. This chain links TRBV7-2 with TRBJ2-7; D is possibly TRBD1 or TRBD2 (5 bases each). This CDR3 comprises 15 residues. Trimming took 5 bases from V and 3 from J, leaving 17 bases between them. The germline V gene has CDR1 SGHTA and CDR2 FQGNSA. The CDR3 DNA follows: TGTGCCAGCAGCAAGGACGGGACCAGGAACTACGAGCAGTACTTC. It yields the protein CASSKDGTRNYEQYF.

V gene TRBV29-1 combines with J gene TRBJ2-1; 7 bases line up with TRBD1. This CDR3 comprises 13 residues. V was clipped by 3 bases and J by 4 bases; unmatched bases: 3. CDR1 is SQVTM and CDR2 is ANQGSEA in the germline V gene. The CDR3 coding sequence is TGCAGCGTTGAGGGGACAGCTTACAATGAGCAGTTCTTC. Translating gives CSVEGTAYNEQFF.

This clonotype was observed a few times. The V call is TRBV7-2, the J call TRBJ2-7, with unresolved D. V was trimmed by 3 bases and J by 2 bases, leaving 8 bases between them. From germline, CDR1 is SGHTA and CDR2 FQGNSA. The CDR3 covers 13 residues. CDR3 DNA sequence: TGTGCCAGCAGCTTTGACGGTCCCTACGAGCAGTACTTC. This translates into CASSFDGPYEQYF.

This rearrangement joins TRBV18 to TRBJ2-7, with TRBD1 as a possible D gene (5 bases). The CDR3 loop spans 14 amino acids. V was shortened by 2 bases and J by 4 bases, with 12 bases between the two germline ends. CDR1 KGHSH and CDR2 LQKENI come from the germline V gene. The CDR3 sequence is CASSPSTGPYEQYF. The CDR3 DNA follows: TGTGCCAGCTCACCATCAACAGGACCTTACGAGCAGTACTTC. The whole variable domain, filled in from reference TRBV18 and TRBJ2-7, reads NAGVMQNPRHLVRRRGQEARLRCSPMKGHSHVYWYRQLPEEGLKFMVYLQKENIIDESGMPKERFSAEFPKEGPSILRIQQVVRGDSAAYFCASSPSTGPYEQYFGPGTRLTVT.

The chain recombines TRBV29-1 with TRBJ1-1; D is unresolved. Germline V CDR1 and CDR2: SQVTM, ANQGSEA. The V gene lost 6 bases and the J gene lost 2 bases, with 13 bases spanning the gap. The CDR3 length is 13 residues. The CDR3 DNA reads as TGCAGCGTGAATGCCCCGGTAAACACTGAAGCTTTCTTT. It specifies CSVNAPVNTEAFF. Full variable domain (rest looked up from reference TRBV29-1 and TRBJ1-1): SAVISQKPSRDICQRGTSLTIQCQVDSQVTMMFWYRQQPGQSLTLIATANQGSEATYESGFVIDKFPISRPNLTFSTLTVSNMSPEDSSIYLCSVNAPVNTEAFFGQGTRLTVV.

This chain's CDR3 is CASSQERLAGSTDTQYF. CDR3 DNA sequence: TGCGCCAGCAGCCAAGAAAGACTAGCGGGTAGCACAGATACGCAGTATTTT. This chain uses TRBV4-1 with TRBJ2-3, with 10 bases fitting TRBD2. The CDR3 contains 17 residues. Germline V gene data show CDR1 as MGHRA and CDR2 as YSYEKL. J gave up 0 bases and V 0 bases, and 3 bases lay outside the gene matches.